The source of this TCR beta chain is a study of blood T cell repertoires in COVID-19. Here immunoSEQ multiplex PCR was the method, and the copy in TCRdb shows in-frame clones only, minus some. The sample contains a few hundred thousand clones, approximately 86% of which appear only once. This clone has a handful of counts. Trimming left V 0 bases short and J 1 base short, with 13 bases between. The CDR3 is made up of 16 amino acids. Looked up from germline, CDR1 is SGHDT and CDR2 is YYEEEE. This sequence originates from a woman aged 60-75 years with COVID-19, enrolled during active disease. Sequenced: peripheral blood. The chain carries TRBV5-6 and TRBJ1-2, with D perhaps matching TRBD1 (5 bases). As DNA, the CDR3 is TGTGCCAGCAGCTTGGCGGGGGAGACAGTTAACTATGGCTACACCTTC. This translates into CASSLAGETVNYGYTF.